This T cell receptor beta chain was captured by sequencing in a study of response to subunit inactivated influenza vaccine (dated by TCRdb to between 2018 and 2020). Study-level background: The study used deep quantitative T cell receptor repertoire profiling to track responses to a trivalent subunit inactivated influenza vaccine.

Receptors were amplified or captured by RT-PCR. Instrument on record: Illumina HiSeq 2500. TCRdb reprocessed the public reads (quality trimming at Q25 with fastp, clone calling with MiXCR) and kept in-frame beta chains. CDR3 protein duplicates are merged, each entry listing the most common genes and DNA. The sample includes about 570,000 distinct CDR3 sequences, with approximately 12% observed a single time. The ten largest account for roughly a tenth of the sample. To note about this clonotype: What this receptor recognizes is not known. Base qualities are missing; no much larger clone stands one base away.

The full study reports these points: The authors suggested that each seasonal influenza vaccination may recruit only a limited number of new T cells.

Spanning cysteine to phenylalanine, the CDR3 consists of 15 amino acids. Left in the record is the CDR3 DNA by itself, 45 bases read in frame from the first base. Taken from the germline V gene (reference sequence), the CDR1 and CDR2 loops are DFQATT and SNEGSKA. The germline V end is reduced by 0 bases and the J end by 7 bases; junction bases left unmatched: 2. The receptor comes from a man in his fifties or sixties who received an inactivated influenza vaccine. Donor details come from another sample of the same person, matched by shared clones. The chain is made from TRBV20-1 and TRBJ2-1; 14 junctional bases match TRBD2. The sequencing here drew on PBMCs from blood, taken on the day of vaccination. The CDR3 reads CSARDGTSGRNEQFF. At the DNA level, the sequence is TGCAGTGCTAGAGATGGGACTAGCGGGAGAAATGAGCAGTTCTTC.